This T cell receptor beta chain originates from a study of control samples from healthy donors and cancer patients. The data were produced by immunoSEQ multiplex PCR, yet TCRdb's version contains in-frame clones alone and is incomplete. The sample has over 150,000 clones, 85% to 90% seen once; the top ten hold approximately 1.4%. Germline CDR1 ENHRY, CDR2 SYGVKD. The trim removed 4 bases at V and 9 bases at J, leaving 6 bases unmatched. CDR3 length: 13 residues. This clonotype was sampled from a woman between 45 and 65 years old in good health. The sample consisted of blood. V and J are TRBV10-3 and TRBJ2-1; TRBD2 aligns across 7 bases. DNA of the CDR3: TGTGCCATCAGTGGAAGGGAGGGAGGTGAGCAGTTCTTC. As protein: CAISGREGGEQFF.